The 24 T cell receptor beta chains listed next were all sequenced from one sample in a study of T cells in Graves' hyperthyroidism and ophthalmopathy. Using RNA transcripts as the source, TCR beta CDR3 regions were amplified. HTBI primers were the set used in a first-round RT-PCR of the TCR CDR3. TCRdb re-analysed the multiplex PCR reads in MiXCR, keeping a single row per CDR3 protein. The table records 550,000 to 700,000 distinct CDR3 sequences, 35% to 55% of them present only once. Sequencing input: peripheral blood or thyroid tissue (not recorded which). These receptor sequences come from an adult woman with Graves' disease, either hyperthyroidism or ophthalmopathy (not recorded which).

The chain carries TRBV19 and TRBJ2-7; D is uncertain. Germline V gives CDR1 LNHDA, CDR2 SQIVND (reference sequence). CDR3 length: 15 residues. V gave up 6 bases and J gave up 5 bases, with 20 bases separating them. The chain's CDR3 is CASSVAPAESHEQYF. In DNA form, the CDR3 reads TGTGCCAGTAGCGTAGCCCCCGCAGAGTCACACGAGCAGTACTTC. The full variable domain, with the rest looked up from reference TRBV19 and TRBJ2-7, is DGGITQSPKYLFRKEGQNVTLSCEQNLNHDAMYWYRQDPGQGLRLIYYSQIVNDFQKGDIAEGYSVSREKKESFPLTVTSAQKNPTAFYLCASSVAPAESHEQYFGPGTRLTVT.

This clonotype was observed a few times. This chain's CDR3 is CASSGSNTNSPLHF. The DNA of the CDR3 is TGTGCCAGCAGCGGCTCCAACACTAATTCACCCCTCCACTTT. The rearrangement uses TRBV9 and TRBJ1-6; D remains ambiguous. CDR3 length equals 14 residues. V shed 3 bases and J shed 6 bases, with 10 bases lying between them. The V gene's germline CDR1 is SGDLS and CDR2 YYNGEE.

CDR3 nucleotide sequence: TGTGCCAGCAGCTTAACGGTAGCCCAACCCCTTGCGTCACCCCTCCACTTT. Protein: CASSLTVAQPLASPLHF. This chain uses TRBV11-1 with TRBJ1-6; D gene uncertain. The V and J ends lost 2 bases and 10 bases respectively, with 21 bases between them. The germline V gene has CDR1 SGHAT and CDR2 FQDESV (reference sequence). The CDR3 sequence is 17 residues long.

On this clonotype: Relative to the germline gene, one junction end is altered; a read error may explain this. The chain links TRBV5-1 to TRBJ2-6; TRBD1 matches at 7 bases. This CDR3 contains 15 residues. Germline V lookup: CDR1 SGHRS, CDR2 YFSETQ. The CDR3: CASSLSPTGAYVLTF. The CDR3 DNA is TGCGCCAGCAGCTTGTCCCCCACAGGGGCCTACGTCCTGACTTTC. The full variable domain, with the rest looked up from reference TRBV5-1 and TRBJ2-6, is KAGVTQTPRYLIKTRGQQVTLSCSPISGHRSVSWYQQTPGQGLQFLFEYFSETQRNKGNFPGRFSGRQFSNSRSEMNVSTLELGDSALYLCASSLSPTGAYVLTFGAGSRLTVL.

There are many counts of this clonotype. The chain's CDR3 is CASSLDRVYNSPLHF. The DNA for the CDR3 is TGTGCCAGCAGCTTGGACAGGGTCTATAATTCACCCCTCCACTTT. The chain recombines TRBV7-2 with TRBJ1-6; 8 nucleotides match TRBD1. This CDR3 is 15 amino acids long. Trimming removed 3 bases from V and 3 bases from J; junction bases left unmatched: 1. Germline CDR1 and CDR2: SGHTA and FQGNSA.

This clonotype was recorded many times. The rearrangement uses TRBV7-9 and TRBJ1-1, with no clear D. Germline V gene lookup returns CDR1 SEHNR and CDR2 FQNEAQ (reference sequence). CDR3 length: 13 amino acids. Trimming took 6 bases from V and 7 from J, leaving 15 bases between them. As DNA, the CDR3 is TGTGCCAGCAGGAAAACCCGCTCGGATGAAGCTTTCTTT. Its protein is CASRKTRSDEAFF.

This clonotype was observed a handful of times. The chain recombines TRBV29-1 with TRBJ1-2; D is unresolved. This CDR3 region has 12 residues. Germline CDR1 is SQVTM and CDR2 is ANQGSEA. V shed 3 bases and J shed 4 bases, with 9 bases lying between them. CDR3 bases: TGCAGCGTTGATAGGGCAAGCTATGGCTACACCTTC. It codes for CSVDRASYGYTF. The complete variable domain, with remaining parts taken from reference TRBV29-1 and TRBJ1-2, reads SAVISQKPSRDICQRGTSLTIQCQVDSQVTMMFWYRQQPGQSLTLIATANQGSEATYESGFVIDKFPISRPNLTFSTLTVSNMSPEDSSIYLCSVDRASYGYTFGSGTRLTVV.

This clonotype turned up a few times. V gene TRBV7-9 combines with J gene TRBJ2-2; D may be TRBD1 (5 bases). The CDR3 has 15 amino acids. Per the germline V gene, CDR1 is SEHNR and CDR2 is FQNEAQ (reference sequence). Deletions cut 5 bases from V and 0 bases from J, with 10 bases between. The CDR3 bases are TGTGCCAGCAGCCTGACAGATACGAACACCGGGGAGCTGTTTTTT. Translating gives CASSLTDTNTGELFF.

At least ten counts were recorded for this clonotype. J is TRBJ2-5 and V is TRBV19; TRBD2 agrees at 11 bases. Germline lookup yields CDR1 LNHDA and CDR2 SQIVND (reference sequence). This CDR3 has 16 residues. V shed 4 bases and J 2 bases; nucleotides not matched to a gene: 6. CDR3 bases: TGTGCCAGTAGTAACGAGGGACTAGCGGCACAAGAGACCCAGTACTTC. Its protein product is CASSNEGLAAQETQYF.

With regard to this clonotype: A much larger clone differs from this one at a single base, so this may be a read error. J is TRBJ2-7 and V is TRBV5-1; D ambiguous. There are 14 residues in the CDR3. Germline V gene sequence: CDR1 SGHRS, CDR2 YFSETQ. CDR3 sequence (DNA): TGCGCCAGCAGTTGGGTAGACCGAGCCTACGAGCAGTGCTTC. It yields the protein CASSWVDRAYEQCF.

To note about this clonotype: It is likely a read error, because the conserved phenylalanine at the end of the CDR3 is missing. The limits of the CDR3 on the DNA are not certain, so only TCRdb's listed CDR3 is given. V gene TRBV7-8 combines with J gene TRBJ2-5. Germline assignment: CDR1 SGHVS and CDR2 FQNEAQ. The CDR3 has 10 residues if both end residues are counted. This CDR3 is CASSATTGNY.

This clonotype was seen ten or more times. The V and J genes are TRBV29-1 and TRBJ1-1; 7 nucleotides align to TRBD1. Germline-derived CDR1 and CDR2 are SQVTM and ANQGSEA. V dropped 1 base and J dropped 7; count of bases not matched to a gene: 6. CDR3 length equals 13 residues. CDR3: CSVEVNRDSEAFF. CDR3 nucleotides: TGCAGCGTTGAAGTAAACCGGGACAGTGAAGCTTTCTTT.

This clonotype turned up a few times. A junction end diverges from the germline sequence, so it may reflect a read error. This chain uses TRBV12-3 or TRBV12-4 with TRBJ2-6, with D possibly matching TRBD1 (6 bases). This CDR3 is built from 15 residues. The CDR3 loop reads CAISNRDSGANVLTF. CDR3 coding DNA: TGTGCCATCAGTAACAGGGACTCTGGGGCCAACGTCCTGACTTTC.

This clonotype was counted many times. The chain combines TRBV10-3 with TRBJ2-7; D not resolved. Germline CDR1 is ENHRY and CDR2 is SYGVKD. CDR3 length equals 13 residues. V lost 4 bases and J 5 bases, leaving 12 bases between the germline ends. The CDR3: CAISGEVGDEQYF. Here the CDR3 DNA reads TGTGCCATCAGTGGAGAGGTCGGCGACGAGCAGTACTTC.

The chain is built from TRBV10-3 and TRBJ2-2; TRBD2 is a possible D gene (5 bases). The V end lost 5 bases, the J end lost 4 bases, and 8 bases lay between the germline ends. Germline V gene sequence: CDR1 ENHRY, CDR2 SYGVKD. This CDR3 has 13 residues. The CDR3 coding sequence is TGTGCCATCAGTTTTGGGAGCACCGGGGAGCTGTTTTTT. Its translation: CAISFGSTGELFF.

This clonotype was seen many times. This chain links TRBV5-1 with TRBJ1-1, with D uncertain. Germline CDR1 SGHRS, CDR2 YFSETQ. This CDR3 has 15 residues. The V gene lost 0 bases and the J gene lost 0 bases, with 9 bases spanning the gap. The CDR3 DNA reads as TGCGCCAGCAGCTTGGAACCACAAATGAACACTGAAGCTTTCTTT. Encoded protein: CASSLEPQMNTEAFF.

This clonotype was seen ten or more times. The V call is TRBV7-9, the J call TRBJ1-5; unclear D gene. V dropped 7 bases and J dropped 5 bases, with 12 bases sitting between them. Germline assignment: CDR1 SEHNR and CDR2 FQNEAQ (reference sequence). This CDR3 contains 13 residues. CDR3 amino acids: CASIGPGYQPQHF. The DNA for the CDR3 is TGTGCCAGCATCGGGCCGGGCTATCAGCCCCAGCATTTT. Looking up the rest from reference TRBV7-9 and TRBJ1-5 gives the full variable domain: DTGVSQNPRHKITKRGQNVTFRCDPISEHNRLYWYRQTLGQGPEFLTYFQNEAQLEKSRLLSDRFSAERPKGSFSTLEIQRTEQGDSAMYLCASIGPGYQPQHFGDGTRLSIL.

For the CDR3, the DNA is TGTGCCAGTAGACCACAGGGGGCGATGAGTGAAAAACTGTTTTTT. It encodes CASRPQGAMSEKLFF. The rearrangement uses TRBV19 and TRBJ1-4, with 9 bases fitting TRBD1. With V trimmed by 6 bases and J by 7 bases, 9 bases remained unmatched. CDR1 is LNHDA and CDR2 is SQIVND in the germline V gene (reference sequence). The CDR3 contains 15 residues. The variable domain in full, with the rest retrieved from reference TRBV19 and TRBJ1-4, is DGGITQSPKYLFRKEGQNVTLSCEQNLNHDAMYWYRQDPGQGLRLIYYSQIVNDFQKGDIAEGYSVSREKKESFPLTVTSAQKNPTAFYLCASRPQGAMSEKLFFGSGTQLSVL.

This clonotype was seen a few times. This chain links TRBV7-9 with TRBJ2-1; maybe TRBD1 (5 bases). In germline, CDR1 is SEHNR, CDR2 FQNEAQ (reference sequence). CDR3 length: 15 residues. With 6 bases removed from V and 1 base from J, the gap between germline ends came to 13 bases. CDR3 protein: CASSPDSRSYNEQFF. As DNA, the CDR3 is TGTGCCAGCAGTCCTGACAGTCGATCCTACAATGAGCAGTTCTTC. Looking up the rest from reference TRBV7-9 and TRBJ2-1 gives the full variable domain: DTGVSQNPRHKITKRGQNVTFRCDPISEHNRLYWYRQTLGQGPEFLTYFQNEAQLEKSRLLSDRFSAERPKGSFSTLEIQRTEQGDSAMYLCASSPDSRSYNEQFFGPGTRLTVL.

The rearrangement links TRBV6-4 to TRBJ1-1; tentatively, D is TRBD1 (5 bases). CDR3 size: 14 residues. Germline CDR1 reads MRHNA; CDR2 reads SNTAGT. The V and J ends lost 0 bases and 5 bases respectively, with 10 bases between them. DNA of the CDR3: TGTGCCAGCAGTGACTCGACGGGGGGAACTGAAGCTTTCTTT. Translation: CASSDSTGGTEAFF.

The chain links TRBV2 to TRBJ1-5, with no clear D. The V gene's germline CDR1 is SNHLY and CDR2 FYNNEI. V dropped 7 bases and J dropped 0 bases, with 13 bases sitting between them. The CDR3 consists of 15 residues. The CDR3 sequence: CASNLGWTSNQPQHF. CDR3 sequence (DNA): TGTGCCAGCAACTTGGGTTGGACTAGCAATCAGCCCCAGCATTTT.

V is TRBV5-1 and J is TRBJ1-4; no reliable D call. The CDR3 spans 13 residues. Trimming removed 0 bases from V and 6 bases from J, with 6 bases in between. Germline V gene lookup returns CDR1 SGHRS and CDR2 YFSETQ. CDR3 sequence (DNA): TGCGCCAGCAGCTTGGACGGGGATGAAAAACTGTTTTTT. Translation gives CASSLDGDEKLFF. The whole variable domain, filled in from reference TRBV5-1 and TRBJ1-4, reads KAGVTQTPRYLIKTRGQQVTLSCSPISGHRSVSWYQQTPGQGLQFLFEYFSETQRNKGNFPGRFSGRQFSNSRSEMNVSTLELGDSALYLCASSLDGDEKLFFGSGTQLSVL.

This clonotype came up many times. The V gene is TRBV12-3 or TRBV12-4, the J gene TRBJ1-2, with TRBD1 matching 7 bases. The V and J ends lost 6 bases and 8 bases, in that order; junction bases with no gene match: 9. CDR3 length equals 13 residues. The CDR3 DNA is TGTGCCAGCAGCCCCCCGACAGGGAAAGGCTACACCTTC. It codes for CASSPPTGKGYTF.

This clonotype was counted ten times or more. One junction end disagrees with the germline gene, perhaps due to a read error. The chain couples TRBV5-1 to TRBJ1-5; D is unresolved. This CDR3 has 13 amino acids. Germline lookup yields CDR1 SGHRS and CDR2 YFSETQ. The DNA of the CDR3 is TGCGCCAGCAAAGAGGGTAGCGATCAGCCCCAGCATTTT. Protein product: CASKEGSDQPQHF. The entire variable domain, with the rest obtained from reference TRBV5-1 and TRBJ1-5, is as follows: KAGVTQTPRYLIKTRGQQVTLSCSPISGHRSVSWYQQTPGQGLQFLFEYFSETQRNKGNFPGRFSGRQFSNSRSEMNVSTLELGDSALYLCASKEGSDQPQHFGDGTRLSIL.